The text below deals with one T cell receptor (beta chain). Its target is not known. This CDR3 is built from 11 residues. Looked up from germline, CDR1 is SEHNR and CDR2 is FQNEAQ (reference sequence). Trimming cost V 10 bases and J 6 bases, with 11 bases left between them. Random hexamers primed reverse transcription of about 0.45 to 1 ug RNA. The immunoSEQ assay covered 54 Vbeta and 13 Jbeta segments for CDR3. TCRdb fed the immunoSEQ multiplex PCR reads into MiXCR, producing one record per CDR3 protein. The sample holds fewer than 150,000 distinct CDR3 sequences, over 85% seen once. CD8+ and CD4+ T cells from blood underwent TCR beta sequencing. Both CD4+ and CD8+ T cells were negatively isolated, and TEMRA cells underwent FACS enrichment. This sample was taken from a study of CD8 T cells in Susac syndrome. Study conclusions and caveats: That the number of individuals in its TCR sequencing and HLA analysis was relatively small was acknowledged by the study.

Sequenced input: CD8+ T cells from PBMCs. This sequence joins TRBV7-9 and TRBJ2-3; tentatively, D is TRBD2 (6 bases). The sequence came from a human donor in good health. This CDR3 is CAILGRDTQYF. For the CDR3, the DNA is TGTGCCATCCTAGGGAGGGATACGCAGTATTTT.